Following are 24 T cell receptor beta chains from one sample sequenced in a study of shared clonotypes between healthy human individuals. Method: immunoSEQ multiplex PCR; TCRdb's copy keeps in-frame clones and lacks some. This sample has about 2.3 million clones; just under 95% occur once, and the top ten carry more than 0.35%. The source material was naive CD4+ T cells from PBMCs. Subset meaning: CD45RA+ positively selected. The receptor source for this set is a man between 18 and 35 years old in good health. Some clones in this sample may be carry-over from other donors' samples.

V gene TRBV7-2 combines with J gene TRBJ2-7; D not certain. Trimming shortened V by 5 bases and J by 7 bases, and 9 bases separated the two germline ends. Germline CDR1 is SGHTA and CDR2 is FQGNSA. The CDR3 runs 11 residues. CDR3 nucleotides: TGTGCCAGCAGCGAGCGTAGGGAGCAGTACTTC. Its translation is CASSERREQYF.

The rearrangement joins TRBV27 to TRBJ1-2, with TRBD1 identical over 9 bases. V was clipped by 6 bases and J by 6 bases; unmatched bases: 2. Germline CDR1 MNHEY, CDR2 SMNVEV (reference sequence). The CDR3 has 12 residues. The CDR3 loop reads CASRQGANGYTF. For the CDR3, the DNA is TGTGCCAGCAGACAGGGGGCGAATGGCTACACCTTC.

A note on this clone: The junction does not match germline at one end; this may be a read error. The rearrangement uses TRBV4-3 and TRBJ1-5; D remains unclear. Germline CDR1 is LGHNA and CDR2 is YSLEER. CDR3 length: 18 residues. The CDR3 region is CASTQPRRRNYSNQPQHF. CDR3 sequence (DNA): TGCGCCAGCACCCAACCGAGGAGAAGAAATTATAGCAATCAGCCCCAGCATTTT.

This clone appeared a few times. This chain connects TRBV7-9 to TRBJ1-1, with a possible D match to TRBD1 (6 bases). Germline V gene data show CDR1 as SEHNR and CDR2 as FQNEAQ (reference sequence). This CDR3 has 15 residues. With 1 base removed from V and 6 bases from J, the gap between germline ends came to 15 bases. CDR3 loop: CASSLGGRGNSEAFF. The DNA of the CDR3 is TGTGCCAGCAGCTTAGGAGGCAGGGGAAACTCTGAAGCTTTCTTT.

This chain's CDR3 is CASSSIGNTGELFF. The CDR3 DNA reads TGTGCCAGCAGCTCCATTGGAAACACCGGGGAGCTGTTTTTT. The V gene is TRBV7-3, the J gene TRBJ2-2; D ambiguous. V was clipped by 4 bases and J by 2 bases, with 8 bases between them. Per germline, CDR1 SGHTA and CDR2 FQGTGA. This CDR3 has 14 residues.

Comment on this clone: The sample holds other DNA sequences that translate to the same CDR3. The chain is built from TRBV20-1 and TRBJ2-1; no clear D. The CDR3 covers 10 residues. Between the trimmed V and J ends, which lost 4 bases and 6 bases, there was a span of 4 bases. Germline lookup yields CDR1 DFQATT and CDR2 SNEGSKA (reference sequence). CDR3 region: CSAKGNEQFF. DNA for the CDR3: TGCAGTGCTAAAGGCAATGAGCAGTTCTTC.

This clone appeared once. The rearrangement links TRBV28 to TRBJ1-2; 8 nucleotides line up with TRBD1. The junction had 8 bases not matched to a gene; V was cut back by 6 bases and J by 8 bases. The CDR3 extends over 13 amino acids. Germline-derived CDR1 and CDR2 are MDHEN and SYDVKM. This CDR3 reads CASRTGVFRGYTF. The CDR3 DNA sequence: TGTGCCAGCAGGACAGGGGTTTTCCGAGGCTACACCTTC.

The gene calls are TRBV5-1 and TRBJ2-7; 8 bases align to TRBD2. V lost 7 bases, J lost 9 bases, and 18 bases stayed unmatched. The CDR3 is 15 amino acids. Germline CDR1 reads SGHRS; CDR2 reads YFSETQ. The CDR3, as DNA: TGCGCCAGCGGTCTTAATAGCGGGACCCTCAGGGGGCAGTACTTC. This codes for CASGLNSGTLRGQYF. Combining the CDR3 with reference TRBV5-1 and TRBJ2-7 gives the whole variable domain KAGVTQTPRYLIKTRGQQVTLSCSPISGHRSVSWYQQTPGQGLQFLFEYFSETQRNKGNFPGRFSGRQFSNSRSEMNVSTLELGDSALYLCASGLNSGTLRGQYFGPGTRLTVT.

CDR3 in DNA: TGTGCCAGTAGTATAGACCCGGGGCACGACTATGGCTACACCTTC. It yields the protein CASSIDPGHDYGYTF. The chain employs TRBV19 and TRBJ1-2; D is perhaps TRBD1 (5 bases). V was clipped by 0 bases and J by 3 bases, with 11 bases between them. CDR1 is LNHDA, CDR2 SQIVND, per germline (reference sequence). The CDR3 has 15 residues. Looking up the rest from reference TRBV19 and TRBJ1-2 gives the full variable domain: DGGITQSPKYLFRKEGQNVTLSCEQNLNHDAMYWYRQDPGQGLRLIYYSQIVNDFQKGDIAEGYSVSREKKESFPLTVTSAQKNPTAFYLCASSIDPGHDYGYTFGSGTRLTVV.

The chain uses TRBV5-1 and TRBJ1-4; TRBD1 matches at 8 bases. This CDR3 region has 13 residues. The germline gives CDR1 SGHRS, CDR2 YFSETQ. Trimming removed 3 bases from V and 8 bases from J; junction bases left unmatched: 3. The CDR3 nucleotides read TGCGCCAGCAGCTCGGGACAGGCCGAAAAACTGTTTTTT. Translating it yields CASSSGQAEKLFF.

This clone was seen a single time. This chain joins TRBV28 and TRBJ2-2; 7 nucleotides line up with TRBD1. With 6 bases clipped from V and 6 bases from J, the junction kept 10 bases outside the gene matches. From germline, CDR1 is MDHEN and CDR2 SYDVKM. This CDR3 region has 15 residues. For the CDR3, the DNA is TGTGCCAGCAGCCCCGAACCCGACAGGGCCGGGGAGCTGTTTTTT. This gives the protein CASSPEPDRAGELFF.

The chain couples TRBV28 to TRBJ1-1, with 8 nucleotides matching TRBD1. This CDR3 contains 17 residues. Germline values: CDR1 MDHEN, CDR2 SYDVKM. After removal of 3 bases from V and 2 bases from J, the junction contained 11 bases not matched to a gene. Here the CDR3 reads CASSFLASGGLNTEAFF. DNA of the CDR3: TGTGCCAGCAGTTTTTTAGCCTCAGGGGGCCTAAACACTGAAGCTTTCTTT.

The chain links TRBV6-1 to TRBJ1-4; D is unresolved. Per germline, CDR1 MNHNS and CDR2 SASEGT. The V end was cut by 2 bases, the J end by 9 bases, with 4 bases between. This CDR3 is built from 11 residues. The CDR3 DNA reads TGTGCCAGCAGTGAAAACCAAAAACTGTTTTTT. This translates into CASSENQKLFF.

This clone was picked up one time. The chain carries TRBV2 and TRBJ2-2, with D possibly TRBD2 on 6 matching bases. The V end lost 8 bases, the J end lost 6 bases, and 13 bases lay between the germline ends. This CDR3 has 13 amino acids. Germline loops: CDR1 SNHLY, CDR2 FYNNEI. CDR3 bases: TGTGCCAGCCTGGGACTTGGGGCCGGGGAGCTGTTTTTT. Translation: CASLGLGAGELFF.

This chain connects TRBV7-2 to TRBJ2-7, with 13 nucleotides matching TRBD2. This CDR3 contains 18 residues. J gave up 7 bases and V 0 bases, and 12 bases lay outside the gene matches. Germline lookup yields CDR1 SGHTA and CDR2 FQGNSA. CDR3 sequence reads: CASSLARATSGRAQEQYF. CDR3 DNA: TGTGCCAGCAGCTTAGCCCGTGCTACTAGCGGGAGGGCCCAAGAGCAGTACTTC. The full variable domain, its missing parts supplied by reference TRBV7-2 and TRBJ2-7, is GAGVSQSPSNKVTEKGKDVELRCDPISGHTALYWYRQSLGQGLEFLIYFQGNSAPDKSGLPSDRFSAERTGGSVSTLTIQRTQQEDSAVYLCASSLARATSGRAQEQYFGPGTRLTVT.

The genes are TRBV28 and TRBJ2-7; TRBD2 is a possible D gene (6 bases). Germline-derived CDR1 and CDR2 are MDHEN and SYDVKM. V was shortened by 5 bases and J by 0 bases, with 8 bases between the two germline ends. CDR3 length: 13 amino acids. CDR3 amino acids: CASSTSNSYEQYF. DNA for the CDR3: TGTGCCAGCAGTACTAGCAACTCCTACGAGCAGTACTTC.

This chain joins TRBV6-4 and TRBJ2-3; a weak D match, TRBD2 (5 bases). Trimming removed 3 bases from V and 0 bases from J, with 10 bases in between. Germline V lookup: CDR1 MRHNA, CDR2 SNTAGT. The CDR3 is 15 residues long. The CDR3 region has the DNA TGTGCCAGCAGTGAACGGGGTTTTAGCACAGATACGCAGTATTTT. Translated: CASSERGFSTDTQYF.

This chain uses TRBV29-1 with TRBJ2-5; 7 nucleotides align to TRBD1. The CDR3 is made up of 15 amino acids. Germline CDR1 reads SQVTM; CDR2 reads ANQGSEA. Germline trimming cut 5 bases from V and 2 bases from J; bases unmatched to any gene: 11. The CDR3 sequence: CSVSRGRLEQETQYF. The CDR3 DNA follows: TGCAGCGTTAGTAGGGGGCGGCTTGAGCAAGAGACCCAGTACTTC.

This chain uses TRBV5-1 with TRBJ1-2; D is undetermined. The CDR3 extends over 13 amino acids. The germline gives CDR1 SGHRS, CDR2 YFSETQ. V was trimmed by 0 bases and J by 3 bases, leaving 6 bases between them. CDR3 region: CASSLVRHYGYTF. The CDR3 DNA is TGCGCCAGCAGCTTGGTCAGACACTATGGCTACACCTTC.

Note on this clone: This sample also contains other DNA sequences that code for the same CDR3. The gene calls are TRBV5-1 and TRBJ2-5; either TRBD1 or TRBD2 may supply D (7 bases each). Per the germline V gene, CDR1 is SGHRS and CDR2 is YFSETQ. CDR3 length: 14 residues. Trimming took off 1 base at V and 2 bases at J, with 9 bases between the two ends. The CDR3 is CASSLQGGQETQYF. In DNA form, the CDR3 reads TGCGCCAGCAGCTTGCAGGGGGGGCAAGAGACCCAGTACTTC.

CDR3 sequence: CASSPGPIAGDTDTQYF. CDR3 DNA sequence: TGCGCCAGCAGCCCGGGCCCGATAGCGGGAGACACAGATACGCAGTATTTT. The chain employs TRBV5-1 and TRBJ2-3, with TRBD2 matching over 9 bases. Germline V gene sequence: CDR1 SGHRS, CDR2 YFSETQ. V was pared by 4 bases and J by 2 bases, with 11 bases of the junction left unmatched. The CDR3 has 17 residues.

The chain joins TRBV14 to TRBJ2-6, with 9 bases identical to TRBD1. The CDR3 has 21 residues. CDR1 is SGHDN and CDR2 is FVKESK in the germline V gene. V lost 4 bases, J lost 4 bases, and 20 bases stayed unmatched. The CDR3 reads CASSPGGFLGQGRTGANVLTF. The CDR3 DNA follows: TGTGCCAGCAGCCCCGGGGGATTCCTGGGACAGGGAAGAACAGGGGCCAACGTCCTGACTTTC.

This chain's CDR3 is CASSGDSGSGYTF. The CDR3 nucleotides are TGTGCCAGCAGTGGGGACAGCGGTTCGGGCTACACCTTC. The V call is TRBV2, the J call TRBJ1-2; 7 bases match TRBD1. The CDR3 contains 13 residues. Germline lookup yields CDR1 SNHLY and CDR2 FYNNEI. After removal of 4 bases from V and 8 bases from J, the junction contained 7 bases not matched to a gene.

The rearrangement joins TRBV7-6 to TRBJ1-1; 8 bases are a match to TRBD1. This CDR3 comprises 13 residues. V was pared by 4 bases and J by 8 bases, with 6 bases of the junction left unmatched. The germline gives CDR1 SGHVS, CDR2 FNYEAQ. This CDR3 reads CASSSPGQDEAFF. CDR3 nucleotide sequence: TGTGCCAGCAGCTCACCGGGACAGGACGAAGCTTTCTTT.